Each of the 13 T cell receptor beta chains below was sequenced from the same sample in a study of tissue T cells after allogeneic stem cell transplantation. Only in-frame clones appear in the TCRdb table, and some are missing; sequencing was by immunoSEQ multiplex PCR. The sample consists of several thousand clones, 45% to 70% of them appearing once. Sequencing was performed on tissue from the jejunum, taken at autopsy. The receptors stem from a female donor older than 55 with lung cancer.

V gene TRBV3-1 (or the pseudogene TRBV3-2) combines with J gene TRBJ1-1; a possible D gene is TRBD1 (5 bases). Trimming removed 4 bases at V and 1 base at J, with 16 bases between. Germline values: CDR1 LGHDT, CDR2 YNNKEL (reference sequence). The CDR3 has 16 amino acids. The CDR3 DNA reads TGTGCCAGCAGCCCGAACTCGCGCAGGGCGAACACTGAAGCTTTCTTT. It yields the protein CASSPNSRRANTEAFF.

The chain has TRBV5-8 and TRBJ2-1, with a weak D call TRBD1 (5 bases). Trimming stripped 6 bases from V and 8 bases from J, with 12 bases between. The germline V gene has CDR1 SGHTS and CDR2 YDEGEE. The CDR3 is 12 amino acids. The CDR3 nucleotides are TGTGCCAGCACGGTCTGGGGCGATGAGCAGTTCTTC. Translated, it gives CASTVWGDEQFF. The variable domain in full, with the rest retrieved from reference TRBV5-8 and TRBJ2-1, is EAGVTQSPTHLIKTRGQQATLRCSPISGHTSVYWYQQALGLGLQFLLWYDEGEERNRGNFPPRFSGRQFPNYSSELNVNALELEDSALYLCASTVWGDEQFFGPGTRLTVL.

By share, this clone counts as medium-sized. The rearrangement links TRBV11-2 to TRBJ1-6, with 9 bases fitting TRBD1. The germline V gene has CDR1 SGHAT and CDR2 FQNNGV. This CDR3 is 16 amino acids long. V dropped 0 bases and J dropped 8; count of bases not matched to a gene: 5. The CDR3 spells CASSLEYGQGYSPLHF. DNA of the CDR3: TGTGCCAGCAGCTTAGAGTACGGACAGGGGTATTCACCCCTCCACTTT.

This chain joins TRBV10-1 and TRBJ1-5; D is uncertain. V was clipped by 5 bases and J by 6 bases, with 14 bases between them. The CDR3 consists of 14 residues. Germline values: CDR1 WNHNN, CDR2 SYGVQD (reference sequence). CDR3 nucleotides: TGCGCCAGCAGTCCTTTAGTTGGGGTTCAGCCCCAGCATTTT. Residues: CASSPLVGVQPQHF.

This clone occurred a few times. The chain employs TRBV7-9 and TRBJ2-7, with 10 bases lining up with TRBD2. The CDR3 has 17 residues. Germline V gene lookup returns CDR1 SEHNR and CDR2 FQNEAQ (reference sequence). Unmatched junction bases numbered 6, after V lost 1 base and J lost 0 bases. DNA of the CDR3: TGTGCCAGCAGCTTAGGGTTAGCGGGAGGCCCCTCCTACGAGCAGTACTTC. Protein: CASSLGLAGGPSYEQYF.

This clone is deemed medium-sized. J is TRBJ2-1 and V is TRBV7-3; D unclear. Trimming took off 2 bases at V and 0 bases at J, with 8 bases between the two ends. The length of the CDR3 is 15 residues. CDR1 is SGHTA, CDR2 FQGTGA, per germline. CDR3: CASSLYKGSYNEQFF. The DNA for the CDR3 is TGTGCCAGCAGCTTATATAAGGGCTCCTACAATGAGCAGTTCTTC.

This clone was observed a few times. J is TRBJ2-4 and V is TRBV11-3; tentatively, D is TRBD2 (6 bases). CDR3 length equals 16 residues. Looked up from germline, CDR1 is SGHNT and CDR2 is YENEEA. The V and J ends lost 0 bases and 6 bases respectively, with 15 bases between them. The CDR3 is CASSLESQYGGNIQYF. CDR3 nucleotides: TGTGCCAGCAGCTTAGAATCCCAATACGGGGGAAACATTCAGTACTTC.

As for this clone: A junction end diverges from the germline sequence, so it may reflect a read error. This chain links TRBV7-7 with TRBJ2-5; the match to TRBD2 covers 9 bases. The germline V gene encodes CDR1 SSHAT and CDR2 FNYEAQ (reference sequence). CDR3 length: 16 residues. The CDR3 sequence is CASSLESGRPRETQYF. The CDR3 region has the DNA TGTGCTAGCAGCTTGGAAAGCGGGAGGCCCCGGGAGACCCAGTACTTC.

The CDR3 loop is CASMLGPGGGYEQYF. The CDR3, as DNA: TGTGCCAGCATGCTGGGTCCCGGGGGAGGGTACGAGCAGTACTTC. The V gene is TRBV6-5, the J gene TRBJ2-7; TRBD2 agrees at 7 bases. The CDR3 is 15 amino acids. Germline CDR1 is MNHEY and CDR2 is SVGAGI. J gave up 4 bases and V 7 bases, and 13 bases lay outside the gene matches.

This clone is judged medium-sized. The rearrangement links TRBV10-3 to TRBJ1-2, with 9 bases aligning to TRBD1. The CDR3 length is 15 residues. Trimming cost V 4 bases and J 6 bases; bases outside gene matches: 9. The germline gives CDR1 ENHRY, CDR2 SYGVKD. In DNA, the CDR3 is TGTGCCATCAGTGGGCCGGGACAGGGCGCTGATGGCTACACCTTC. It is translated as CAISGPGQGADGYTF.

This chain uses TRBV29-1 with TRBJ2-7, with 10 bases lining up with TRBD1. Losses at the gene ends were 7 bases for V and 3 bases for J; bases not matched to a gene: 3. Germline CDR1 and CDR2: SQVTM and ANQGSEA. This CDR3 is 12 amino acids long. DNA of the CDR3: TGCAGCGCCCGGACAGGGGGCTACGAGCAGTACTTC. Its protein product is CSARTGGYEQYF.

Here the CDR3 reads CASSLLPGPYNEQFF. CDR3 DNA: TGTGCCAGCAGCTTGTTGCCAGGACCATACAATGAGCAGTTCTTC. The rearrangement joins TRBV5-8 to TRBJ2-1; D unclear. Germline V gene data show CDR1 as SGHTS and CDR2 as YDEGEE. V was pared by 1 base and J by 4 bases, with 12 bases between. The CDR3 contains 15 residues.

This clone showed up just a few times. This rearrangement joins TRBV18 to TRBJ1-1, with D uncertain. V shed 3 bases and J shed 6 bases, with 8 bases lying between them. The germline gives CDR1 KGHSH, CDR2 LQKENI. The CDR3 sequence is 12 residues long. This CDR3 is CASSPPGAEAFF. CDR3 nucleotide sequence: TGTGCCAGCTCACCGCCGGGTGCTGAAGCTTTCTTT.